These 16 T cell receptor beta chains share one sample of origin, sequenced in a study of T cells after yellow fever vaccination. TCRdb independently ran MiXCR on the 5' RACE reads; one entry per CDR3 protein. The table lists around 310,000 distinct CDR3 sequences, 8.7% of them singletons. Sample: PBMCs, taken on the day of the first yellow fever vaccination. The receptors come from a man between 18 and 29 years old who received the YFV17D yellow fever vaccine.

The chain links TRBV27 to TRBJ1-5; 7 nucleotides agree with TRBD1. The ends lost 2 bases at V and 1 base at J; junction bases unmatched: 2. CDR3 length: 15 amino acids. Germline V CDR1 and CDR2: MNHEY, SMNVEV (reference sequence). The CDR3 DNA sequence: TGTGCCAGCAGTTTAGTACAGGGGAGCAATCAGCCCCAGCATTTT. Its translation is CASSLVQGSNQPQHF.

The table lists this clonotype with many counts. The rearrangement joins TRBV11-2 to TRBJ2-3, with D perhaps TRBD1 (6 bases). The germline V gene has CDR1 SGHAT and CDR2 FQNNGV. CDR3 length: 16 amino acids. V was trimmed by 2 bases and J by 0 bases, leaving 12 bases between them. In nucleotides, the CDR3 is TGTGCCAGCAGCTTACTTACAGGGTACAGCACAGATACGCAGTATTTT. Translated, it gives CASSLLTGYSTDTQYF. The whole variable domain, remainder taken from reference TRBV11-2 and TRBJ2-3, is EAGVAQSPRYKIIEKRQSVAFWCNPISGHATLYWYQQILGQGPKLLIQFQNNGVVDDSQLPKDRFSAERLKGVDSTLKIQPAKLEDSAVYLCASSLLTGYSTDTQYFGPGTRLTVL.

V and J are TRBV20-1 and TRBJ2-1, with 8 bases matching TRBD1. V was clipped by 4 bases and J by 0 bases; unmatched bases: 11. Germline CDR1 and CDR2: DFQATT and SNEGSKA (reference sequence). CDR3 length equals 17 residues. The CDR3 DNA sequence: TGCAGTGCTAAAGGGACAGGACGACTTCTCTCCTACAATGAGCAGTTCTTC. Encoded protein: CSAKGTGRLLSYNEQFF.

This clonotype appeared many times. V usage is TRBV10-3 and J usage is TRBJ1-6, with TRBD1 as a possible D gene (5 bases). The V gene lost 4 bases and the J gene lost 9 bases, with 13 bases spanning the gap. The germline V gene has CDR1 ENHRY and CDR2 SYGVKD. There are 14 residues in the CDR3. The CDR3 sequence: CAISAQGPPSPLHF. CDR3 DNA: TGTGCCATCAGTGCCCAGGGCCCCCCTTCACCCCTCCACTTT.

This clonotype has a count of ten or more. This rearrangement joins TRBV5-4 to TRBJ2-4; D call uncertain. Trimming took off 1 base at V and 6 bases at J, with 11 bases between the two ends. CDR3 length: 14 amino acids. Looked up from germline, CDR1 is SGHNT and CDR2 is YYREEE (reference sequence). The CDR3 is CASSLRHTRNIQYF. CDR3 DNA: TGTGCCAGCAGCTTGAGACACACGAGAAACATTCAGTACTTC.

A few counts support this clonotype. CDR3 in DNA: TGTGCCACCGCTGCGGGGGCCGGCAATCAGCCCCAGCATTTT. It codes for CATAAGAGNQPQHF. The chain joins TRBV24-1 to TRBJ1-5, with D perhaps matching TRBD1 (6 bases). The CDR3 extends over 14 amino acids. Germline lookup yields CDR1 KGHDR and CDR2 SFDVKD. V shed 9 bases and J shed 2 bases, with 13 bases lying between them.

This clonotype was counted at least ten times. This chain connects TRBV5-1 to TRBJ2-3; D might be TRBD1 (5 bases). V was shortened by 4 bases and J by 0 bases, with 15 bases between the two germline ends. The CDR3 is 16 amino acids. CDR1 and CDR2 from the germline V gene are SGHRS and YFSETQ. For the CDR3, the DNA is TGCGCCAGCAGCAACCAGGGTTTGGCTAGCACAGATACGCAGTATTTT. It is translated as CASSNQGLASTDTQYF.

The chain recombines TRBV28 with TRBJ2-5; D is perhaps TRBD2 (6 bases). The ends were cut back, 10 bases at V and 5 bases at J, with 11 bases in the middle. This CDR3 comprises 11 residues. Germline loops: CDR1 MDHEN, CDR2 SYDVKM. CDR3 protein: CATLAPETQYF. The CDR3 DNA is TGTGCCACCCTAGCGCCGGAGACCCAGTACTTC.

The V call is TRBV4-3, the J call TRBJ2-3; D not resolved. Between the trimmed V and J ends, which lost 0 bases and 2 bases, there was a span of 12 bases. CDR3 length: 16 residues. Germline lookup yields CDR1 LGHNA and CDR2 YSLEER. The DNA for the CDR3 is TGCGCCAGCAGCCAAGATAGCTCATACGACACAGATACGCAGTATTTT. As protein: CASSQDSSYDTDTQYF.

This clonotype has more than one count but fewer than ten. This chain uses TRBV6-1 with TRBJ2-7, with D perhaps TRBD2 (5 bases). The ends were cut back, 6 bases at V and 2 bases at J, with 17 bases in the middle. The germline V gene encodes CDR1 MNHNS and CDR2 SASEGT. This CDR3 is 15 amino acids long. The CDR3 protein is CASSRTGGRAYEQYF. The CDR3 region has the DNA TGTGCCAGCAGCAGGACTGGTGGCCGTGCCTACGAGCAGTACTTC.

This clonotype came up a few times. V and J are TRBV12-3 or TRBV12-4 and TRBJ1-6; no reliable D call. V was shortened by 7 bases and J by 11 bases, with 15 bases between the two germline ends. The CDR3 has 13 residues. The CDR3 loop reads CASTRGWPPPLHF. In nucleotides, the CDR3 is TGTGCCAGCACCCGGGGATGGCCCCCACCCCTCCACTTT.

A few counts support this clonotype. This sequence joins TRBV19 and TRBJ2-5; possibly TRBD1 or TRBD2 for D (5 bases each). This CDR3 comprises 14 residues. The V gene's germline CDR1 is LNHDA and CDR2 SQIVND (reference sequence). Trimming cost V 3 bases and J 0 bases, with 8 bases left between them. The CDR3 loop is CASSMWGNQETQYF. The CDR3 DNA sequence: TGTGCCAGTAGTATGTGGGGGAACCAAGAGACCCAGTACTTC.

In this sample, this clonotype turned up a few times. The chain couples TRBV6-2 or TRBV6-3 to TRBJ2-7, with 7 bases identical to TRBD1. The CDR3 is 13 amino acids. The V gene's germline CDR1 is MNHEY and CDR2 SVGEGT. Unmatched junction bases numbered 6, after V lost 6 bases and J lost 4 bases. The CDR3 loop reads CASRQGGRYEQYV. The CDR3 nucleotides read TGTGCCAGCAGACAAGGGGGCCGGTACGAGCAGTACGTC.

This clonotype was seen repeatedly, ten times or more. The V call is TRBV7-2, the J call TRBJ1-6; a possible D gene is TRBD1 (6 bases). V was cut by 0 bases and J by 7 bases, with 13 bases left in between. Looked up from germline, CDR1 is SGHTA and CDR2 is FQGNSA. CDR3 size: 16 residues. In nucleotides, the CDR3 is TGTGCCAGCAGCTTAGCCTGGGGGCGAAACAATTCACCCCTCCACTTT. The encoded protein is CASSLAWGRNNSPLHF.

In nucleotides, the CDR3 is TGTGCCTGGGCTAGCGGGGGGGCCAAGCAGTTCTTC. This encodes CAWASGGAKQFF. This chain links TRBV30 with TRBJ2-1; 12 bases are shared with TRBD2. V shed 5 bases and J 11 bases; nucleotides not matched to a gene: 4. From germline, CDR1 is GTSNPN and CDR2 SVGIG (reference sequence). This CDR3 is built from 12 residues.

This clonotype was seen ten or more times. The V call is TRBV20-1, the J call TRBJ1-1; D remains unclear. The CDR3 has 12 residues. V was clipped by 6 bases and J by 6 bases, with 14 bases between them. Looked up from germline, CDR1 is DFQATT and CDR2 is SNEGSKA (reference sequence). The CDR3 coding sequence is TGCAGTGCAACCGACGGGCAGCCTGAAGCTTTCTTT. It is translated as CSATDGQPEAFF.